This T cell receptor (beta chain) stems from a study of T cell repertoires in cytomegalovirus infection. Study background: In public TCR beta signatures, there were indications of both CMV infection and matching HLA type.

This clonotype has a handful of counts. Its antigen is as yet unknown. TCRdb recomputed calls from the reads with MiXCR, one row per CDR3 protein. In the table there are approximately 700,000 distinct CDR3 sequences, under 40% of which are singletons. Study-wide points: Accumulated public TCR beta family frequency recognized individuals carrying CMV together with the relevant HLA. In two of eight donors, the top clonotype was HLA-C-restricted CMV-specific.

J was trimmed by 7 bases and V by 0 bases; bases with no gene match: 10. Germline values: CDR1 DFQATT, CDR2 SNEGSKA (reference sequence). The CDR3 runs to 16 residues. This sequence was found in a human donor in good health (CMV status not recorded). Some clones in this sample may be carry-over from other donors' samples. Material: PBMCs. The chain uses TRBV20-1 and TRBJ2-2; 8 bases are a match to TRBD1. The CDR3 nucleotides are TGCAGTGCTAGAGATTTACAGGGGGGTCTCGGCGGGGAGCTGTTTTTT. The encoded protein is CSARDLQGGLGGELFF.